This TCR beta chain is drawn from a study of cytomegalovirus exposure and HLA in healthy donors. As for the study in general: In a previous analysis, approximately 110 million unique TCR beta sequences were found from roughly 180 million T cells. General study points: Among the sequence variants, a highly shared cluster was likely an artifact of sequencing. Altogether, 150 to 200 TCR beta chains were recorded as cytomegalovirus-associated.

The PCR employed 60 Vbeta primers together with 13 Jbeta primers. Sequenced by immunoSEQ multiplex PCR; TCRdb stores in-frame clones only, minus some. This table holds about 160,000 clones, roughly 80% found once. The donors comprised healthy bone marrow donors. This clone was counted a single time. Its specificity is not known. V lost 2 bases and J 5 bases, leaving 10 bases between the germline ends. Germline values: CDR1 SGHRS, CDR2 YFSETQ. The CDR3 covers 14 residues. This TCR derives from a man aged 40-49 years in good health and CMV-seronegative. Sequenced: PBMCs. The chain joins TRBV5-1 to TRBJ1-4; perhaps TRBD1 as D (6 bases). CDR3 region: CASSFTGLNEKLFF. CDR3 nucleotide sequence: TGCGCCAGCAGCTTTACAGGGTTGAATGAAAAACTGTTTTTT.